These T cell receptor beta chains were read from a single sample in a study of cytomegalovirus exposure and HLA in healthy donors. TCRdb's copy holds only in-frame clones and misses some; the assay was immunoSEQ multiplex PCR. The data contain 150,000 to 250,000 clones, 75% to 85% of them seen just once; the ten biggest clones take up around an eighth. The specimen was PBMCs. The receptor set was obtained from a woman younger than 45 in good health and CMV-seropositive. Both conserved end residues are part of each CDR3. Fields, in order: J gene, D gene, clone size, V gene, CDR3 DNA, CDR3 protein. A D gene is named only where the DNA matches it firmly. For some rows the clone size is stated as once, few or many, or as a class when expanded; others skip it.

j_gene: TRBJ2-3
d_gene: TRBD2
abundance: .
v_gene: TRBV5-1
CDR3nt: TGCGCCAGCAGCTTGACAACTAGCGGCCCCACAGATACGCAGTATTTT
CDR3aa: CASSLTTSGPTDTQYF

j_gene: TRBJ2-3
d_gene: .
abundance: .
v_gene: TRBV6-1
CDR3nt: TGTGCCAGCGTGTACGGGACGGAGGGGTATACGCAGTATTTT
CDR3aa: CASVYGTEGYTQYF

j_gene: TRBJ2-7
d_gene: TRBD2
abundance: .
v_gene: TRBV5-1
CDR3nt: TGCGCCAGCAATGACCTAGCGGGATCCTACGAGCAGTACTTC
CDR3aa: CASNDLAGSYEQYF

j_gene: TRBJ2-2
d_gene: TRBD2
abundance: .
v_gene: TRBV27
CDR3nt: TGTGCCAGCAGCCTAGCGGGAGCCGGGGAGCTGTTTTTT
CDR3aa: CASSLAGAGELFF

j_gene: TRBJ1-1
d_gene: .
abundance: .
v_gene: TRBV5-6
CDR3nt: TGTGCCAGCAGCTTTCAGGCGATCATGAACACTGAAGCTTTCTTT
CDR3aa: CASSFQAIMNTEAFF

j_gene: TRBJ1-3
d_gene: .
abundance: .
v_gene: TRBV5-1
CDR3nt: TGCGCCAGCAGCCAGGAACCCTCTGGAAACACCATATATTTT
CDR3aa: CASSQEPSGNTIYF

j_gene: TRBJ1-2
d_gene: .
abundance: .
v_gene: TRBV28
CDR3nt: TGTGCCAGCAAGTCGGGGTCTACTGGGGTCGCCTTC
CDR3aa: CASKSGSTGVAF

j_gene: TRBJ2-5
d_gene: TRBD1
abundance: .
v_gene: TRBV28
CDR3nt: TGTGCCAGCAGTTTCCCCGGGACAGAAGAAGAGACCCAGTACTTC
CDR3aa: CASSFPGTEEETQYF

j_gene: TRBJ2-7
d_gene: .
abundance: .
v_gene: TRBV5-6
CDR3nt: TGTGCCAGCAGCTTGTATTCTGGGGCAGGTCGAGCCCCCGAGCAGTACTTC
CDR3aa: CASSLYSGAGRAPEQYF

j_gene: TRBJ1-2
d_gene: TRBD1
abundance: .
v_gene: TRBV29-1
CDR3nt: TGCAGCGTTGAAGATCGACAGGGGTTTAACTATGGCTACACCTTC
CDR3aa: CSVEDRQGFNYGYTF

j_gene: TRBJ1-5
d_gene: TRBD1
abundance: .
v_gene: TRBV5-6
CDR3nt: TGTGCCAGCAGCTTGATCCGGACAGGGACCGGTCAGCCCCAGCATTTT
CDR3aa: CASSLIRTGTGQPQHF

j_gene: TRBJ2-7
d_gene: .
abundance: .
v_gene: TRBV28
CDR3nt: TGTGCGATTAACTCTGTCGCTAGCGTGACCTACGAGCAGTACTTC
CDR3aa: CAINSVASVTYEQYF

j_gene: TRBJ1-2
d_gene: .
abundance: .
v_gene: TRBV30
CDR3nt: TGTGCCTGGAGGGAGACGGGAGTAGTTGGCTACACCTTC
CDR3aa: CAWRETGVVGYTF

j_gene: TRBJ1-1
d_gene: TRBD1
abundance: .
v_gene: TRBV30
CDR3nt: TGTGCCTGGAGTCACGGGGGACAGGGGAACACTGAAGCTTTCTTT
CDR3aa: CAWSHGGQGNTEAFF

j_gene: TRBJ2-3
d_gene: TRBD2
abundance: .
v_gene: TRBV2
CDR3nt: TGTGCCAGCAGTGGGGGACTAGATCACACAGATACGCAGTATTTT
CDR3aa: CASSGGLDHTDTQYF

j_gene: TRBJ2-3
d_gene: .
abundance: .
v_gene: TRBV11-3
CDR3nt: TGTGCCAGCAGCTTCGGACTCAGCACAGATACGCAGTATTTT
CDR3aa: CASSFGLSTDTQYF

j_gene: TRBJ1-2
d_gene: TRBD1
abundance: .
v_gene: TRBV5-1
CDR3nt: TGCGCCAGCAGCTTGGAGACAGGGCTATGGGGCTACACCTTC
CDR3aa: CASSLETGLWGYTF

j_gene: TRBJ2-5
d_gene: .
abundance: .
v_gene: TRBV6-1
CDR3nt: TGTGCCAGCAGGTATCGGGAGACCCAGTACTTC
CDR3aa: CASRYRETQYF

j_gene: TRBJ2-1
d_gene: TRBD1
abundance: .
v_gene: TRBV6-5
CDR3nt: TGTGCCAGCAGTCACAGGGGGCAGATAGACAATGAGCAGTTCTTC
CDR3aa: CASSHRGQIDNEQFF

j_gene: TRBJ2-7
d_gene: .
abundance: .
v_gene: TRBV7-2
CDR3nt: TGTGCCAGCAGCTTCACGCGTAGCTACGAGCAGTACTTC
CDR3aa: CASSFTRSYEQYF

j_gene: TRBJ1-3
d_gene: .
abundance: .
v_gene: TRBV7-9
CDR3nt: TGTGCCAGCGGACAACAGGGCGTACCAAACACCATATATTTT
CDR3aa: CASGQQGVPNTIYF

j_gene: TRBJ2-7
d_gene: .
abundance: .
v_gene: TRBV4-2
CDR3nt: TGTGCCAGCAGCCAAGAAGTGACTGTCCCGTTCTACGAGCAGTACTTC
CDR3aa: CASSQEVTVPFYEQYF

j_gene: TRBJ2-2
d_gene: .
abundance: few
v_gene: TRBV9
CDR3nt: TGTGCCAGCAGCGTAGCAGGCGGGGATGGCGGGGAGCTGTTTTTT
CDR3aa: CASSVAGGDGGELFF

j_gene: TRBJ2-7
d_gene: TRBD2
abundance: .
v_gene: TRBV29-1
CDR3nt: TGCAGCGTTGAATTCTCCGCGGGAGTCGCCGAGCAGTACTTC
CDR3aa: CSVEFSAGVAEQYF

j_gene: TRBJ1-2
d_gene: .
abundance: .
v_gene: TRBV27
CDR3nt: TGTGCCAGCAGTTTTAGCACGTTAGGGGTTGATGGCTACACCTTC
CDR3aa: CASSFSTLGVDGYTF

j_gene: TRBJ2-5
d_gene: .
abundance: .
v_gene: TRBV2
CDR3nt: TGTGCCAGCAGTGTGACAGTCCACCAAGAGACCCAGTACTTC
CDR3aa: CASSVTVHQETQYF

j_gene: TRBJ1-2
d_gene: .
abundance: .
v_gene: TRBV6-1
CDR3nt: TGTGCCAGCCGCGACCTCAGGGTCTATGGCTACACCTTC
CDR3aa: CASRDLRVYGYTF

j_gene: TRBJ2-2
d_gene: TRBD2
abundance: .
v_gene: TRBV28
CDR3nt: TGTGCCAGTCTAGCGGTTACCGGGGAGCTGTTTTTT
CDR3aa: CASLAVTGELFF